This T cell receptor beta chain was sequenced during a study of blood T cells in healthy people across ages. For the second PCR, which ran for roughly 6 to 11 cycles, a sample-barcoded 5' primer and a J-beta primer mix were used. Every individual sample yielded 2.5 million or more paired-end reads (each containing CDR3). TCRdb passed the 5' RACE reads through MiXCR, listing each CDR3 protein once. The sample includes roughly 800,000 distinct CDR3 sequences, 20% to 25% of them seen just once. Comments on this clonotype: A read error may account for a junction end that differs from germline.

The CDR3 is 16 amino acids. In germline, CDR1 is SQVTM, CDR2 ANQGSEA. The study drew donors from healthy Caucasian individuals in Russia aged roughly 6 to 90. This same sample was also part of a study on T cells of mothers and their children. That paper notes: No clones detected were persistent microchimeric T cell clones.

V and J are TRBV29-1 and TRBJ1-2, with 9 bases aligning to TRBD1. This receptor was taken from a boy between 10 and 17 years old in good health. Input material: blood. In DNA form, the CDR3 reads TGCAGCGCATACGAAGGTGGGACAGGGAGAAGCTATGGCTACGCCTTC. Protein product: CSAYEGGTGRSYGYAF.